The sequence of this T cell receptor beta chain was determined in a study of OX40 agonist ivuxolimab in advanced cancers. Regarding the research as a whole: Ivuxolimab was an agonistic, fully human IgG2 monoclonal antibody directed against OX40 (CD134), a costimulatory receptor. Intravenous ivuxolimab was administered to patients every 2 weeks at six dose levels: 0.01, 0.1, 0.3, 1.5, 3 and 10 mg/kg. Of the approximately 53 patients in dose escalation, some 20 had hepatocellular carcinoma, about 15 had melanoma, 9 had renal cell carcinoma and 9 had head and neck cancer. The dose-escalation cohort was about 87% male with a mean age of about 54 years, ranging from roughly 23 to 90. Patients were allowed to have had prior anti-PD-1, anti-PD-L1 or anti-CTLA-4 therapy, and more than 35% of the dose-escalation patients had been treated with checkpoint inhibitors. Partial responses were achieved by three dose-escalation patients, of whom one had hepatocellular carcinoma and two had cutaneous melanoma. The point of sequencing TCRbeta in the periphery was to test whether ivuxolimab changed TCR sequence diversity and drove clonal T-cell expansion. The monotherapy dose-escalation portion (N = 52 patients) of the phase I ivuxolimab trial is reported in the paper. The full study reports these points: In the 0.1-3.0 mg/kg groups, partial responders were among the patients with the lowest normalized peripheral clonal expansion, particularly in CD8+ T cells. Low levels of normalized T-cell clonal expansion were also seen in some nonresponding patients. After ivuxolimab, more expanded clones were found on average in CD8+ T cells than in CD4+ T cells. At doses of 0.1 to 3.0 mg/kg, clonal expansion of both CD4+ and CD8+ T cells in blood was seen between baseline and week 6. The antigen specificity of the clonally expanded peripheral T cells was not determined.

To sequence the TCRbeta CDR3 region, genomic DNA was isolated from the sorted cells. TCRbeta CDR3 regions were sequenced using the immunoSEQ Assay. In its TCRdb copy, this immuneACCESS table keeps in-frame sequences only and misses some clones. Where compared with another copy, unresolved V genes explain less than half of these, and the others have no known cause. The sample table holds approximately 82,000 clones, of which approximately 85% were seen once. The ten largest clones represent about 4% of the sample. Patients with autoimmune disease history or receiving systemic immunosuppression were excluded from the trial. Peripheral blood for TCR sequencing was collected from all dose cohorts at baseline, on cycle 4 day 1, and on cycle 7 day 1. The samples were taken from a phase I, first-in-human, multicenter, open-label dose-escalation trial of ivuxolimab. Adults with locally advanced or metastatic melanoma, renal cell, hepatocellular, or head and neck squamous cell carcinoma were enrolled in the trial. Before TCR sequencing, CD4+ T cells and CD8+ T cells from peripheral blood were sorted into separate populations.

From cysteine to phenylalanine, the CDR3 is 17 amino acids long. This entry keeps only the CDR3 DNA: 51 bases, framed from base 1. CDR1 and CDR2 (GTSNPN, SVGIG) derive from the germline V gene (reference sequence). Unmatched junction bases come to 16, with V trimmed by 3 bases and J by 3 bases. As for this clone: Its antigen target is currently unknown. It has no much larger one-base neighbor in the sample; base qualities were not kept.

The sequence joins TRBV30 to TRBJ2-7; TRBD1 lines up with 8 middle nucleotides. Source: CD4+ or CD8+ T cells sorted from blood, taken in a trial of the OX40 agonist ivuxolimab. The sequence was obtained from an adult with an advanced solid tumor such as melanoma, head and neck, liver or kidney cancer. The DNA sequence reads TGTGCCTGGAGGGCGAGGACAGGGAAAACGGGCCACTACGAGCAGTACTTC. The translation is CAWRARTGKTGHYEQYF.